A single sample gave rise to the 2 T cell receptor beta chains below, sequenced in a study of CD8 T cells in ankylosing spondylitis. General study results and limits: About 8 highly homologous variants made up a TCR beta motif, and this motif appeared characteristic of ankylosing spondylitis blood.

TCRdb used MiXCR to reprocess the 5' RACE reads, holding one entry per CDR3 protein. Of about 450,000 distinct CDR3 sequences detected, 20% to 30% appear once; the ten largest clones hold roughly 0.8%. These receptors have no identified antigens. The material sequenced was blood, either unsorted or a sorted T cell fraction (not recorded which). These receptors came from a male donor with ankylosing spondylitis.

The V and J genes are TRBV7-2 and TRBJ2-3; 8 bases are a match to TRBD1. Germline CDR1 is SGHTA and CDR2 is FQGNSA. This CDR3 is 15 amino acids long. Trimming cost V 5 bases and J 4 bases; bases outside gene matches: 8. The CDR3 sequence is CASSLTGERADTQYF. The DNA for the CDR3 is TGTGCCAGCAGCCTGACAGGGGAGAGGGCAGATACGCAGTATTTT.

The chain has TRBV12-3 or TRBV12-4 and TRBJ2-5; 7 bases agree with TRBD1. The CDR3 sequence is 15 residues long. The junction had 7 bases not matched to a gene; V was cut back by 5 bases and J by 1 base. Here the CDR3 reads CASSPQGNLQETQYF. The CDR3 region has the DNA TGTGCCAGCAGTCCACAGGGGAATCTCCAAGAGACCCAGTACTTC.